The source of this T cell receptor beta chain is a study of cytomegalovirus exposure and HLA in healthy donors. Study conclusions and caveats: The study put some 150 TCR beta chains on its list as cytomegalovirus-associated.

V was shortened by 0 bases and J by 3 bases, with 11 bases between the two germline ends. The CDR3 is made up of 15 amino acids. With regard to this clone: Its antigen is undetermined.

TCRdb's table, derived via immunoSEQ multiplex PCR, lists solely in-frame clones and lacks some. Of about 64,000 clones in the sample, 90% to 95% were seen once. V usage is TRBV5-3 and J usage is TRBJ2-3; D is perhaps TRBD1 (6 bases). TRBV5-3 is noted as an ORF with a role that remains uncertain. The source material was PBMCs. The source is a woman aged 18-35 years in good health and CMV-seropositive. CDR3: CARSLARGSTDTQYF. CDR3 in DNA: TGTGCCAGAAGCTTGGCCAGGGGTAGTACAGATACGCAGTATTTT.